This T cell receptor beta chain was retrieved from a study of tumour-infiltrating T cells in Burkitt lymphoma. Study overall: All epidemiological Burkitt lymphoma subtypes were represented in the cohort. Productive clonality predicted overall and progression-free survival. Findings of the study overall: Several public clonotypes were shared across many Burkitt lymphoma patients.

This clone was detected a few times. Its target is not known. Method: immunoSEQ multiplex PCR; TCRdb's copy keeps in-frame clones and lacks some. The sample lists fewer than 3,500 clones, 14% seen once, with 3% to 4% in the top ten. With 3 bases removed from V and 7 bases from J, the gap between germline ends came to 9 bases. Germline V gene data show CDR1 as LNHDA and CDR2 as SQIVND (reference sequence). This CDR3 region has 12 residues. The V gene is TRBV19, the J gene TRBJ1-1, with D possibly matching TRBD1 (5 bases). The clonotype originates from a human donor with Burkitt lymphoma. Sequencing input: tumor tissue. CDR3: CASSIGGIEAFF. CDR3 DNA sequence: TGTGCCAGTAGTATCGGGGGGATTGAAGCTTTCTTT. The variable domain in full, with the rest retrieved from reference TRBV19 and TRBJ1-1, is DGGITQSPKYLFRKEGQNVTLSCEQNLNHDAMYWYRQDPGQGLRLIYYSQIVNDFQKGDIAEGYSVSREKKESFPLTVTSAQKNPTAFYLCASSIGGIEAFFGQGTRLTVV.